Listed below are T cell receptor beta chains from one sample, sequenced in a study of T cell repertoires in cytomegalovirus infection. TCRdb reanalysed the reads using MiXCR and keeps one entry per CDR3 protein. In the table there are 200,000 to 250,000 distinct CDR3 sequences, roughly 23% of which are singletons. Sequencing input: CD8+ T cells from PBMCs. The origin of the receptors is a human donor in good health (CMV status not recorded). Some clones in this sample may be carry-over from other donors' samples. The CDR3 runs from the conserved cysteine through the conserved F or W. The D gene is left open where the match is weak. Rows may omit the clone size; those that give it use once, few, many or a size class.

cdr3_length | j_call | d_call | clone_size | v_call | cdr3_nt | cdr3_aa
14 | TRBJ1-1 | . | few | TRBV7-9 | TGTGCCAGCAGCTTAGCGGGGATGAACACTGAAGCTTTCTTT | CASSLAGMNTEAFF
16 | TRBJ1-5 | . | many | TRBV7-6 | TGTGCCAGCAGCTTGTCCCCGGGACAAGTAAATCAGCCCCAGCATTTT | CASSLSPGQVNQPQHF
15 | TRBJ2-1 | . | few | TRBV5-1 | TGCGCCAGCAGCTTGGTAGCGGCGGCCAACAATGAGCAGTTCTTC | CASSLVAAANNEQFF
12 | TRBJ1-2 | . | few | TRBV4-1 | TGCGCCAGCAGCCAAGCGTCCTGGGGCTACACCTTC | CASSQASWGYTF
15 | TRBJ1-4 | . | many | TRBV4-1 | TGCGCCAGCAGGGAGGGAGCGGCAACTAATGAAAAACTGTTTTTT | CASREGAATNEKLFF
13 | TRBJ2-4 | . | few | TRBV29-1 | TGCAGCGTACTGGAAGGGCACAAAAACATTCAGTACTTC | CSVLEGHKNIQYF
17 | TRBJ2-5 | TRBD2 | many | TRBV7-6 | TGTGCCAGCAGCTTGGGACTAGCGGTCGCGATCCAAGAGACCCAGTACTTC | CASSLGLAVAIQETQYF
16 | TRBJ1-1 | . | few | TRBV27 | TGTGCCAGCAGTTTATCGGGCAGGGGCGGGGGAACTGAAGCTTTCTTT | CASSLSGRGGGTEAFF
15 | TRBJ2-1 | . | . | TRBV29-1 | TGCAGCGTTGAAGAGTGGGGCAGGGCCGACAATGAGCAGTTCTTC | CSVEEWGRADNEQFF
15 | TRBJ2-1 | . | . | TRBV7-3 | TGTGCCAGCAGCTCCCCGGGGGCTAATCACAATGAGCAGTTCTTC | CASSSPGANHNEQFF
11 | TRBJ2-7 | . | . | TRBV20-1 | TGCAGTGCTAGAGATTGGGAAGAGCAGTACTTC | CSARDWEEQYF
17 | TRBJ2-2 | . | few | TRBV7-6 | TGTGCCAGCAGCACCCCCCCGGGACGAGCGGCCACCGGGGAGCTGTTTTTT | CASSTPPGRAATGELFF
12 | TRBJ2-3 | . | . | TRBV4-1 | TGCGCCAGCAGCCAAGCAGGGAATACGCAGTATTTT | CASSQAGNTQYF
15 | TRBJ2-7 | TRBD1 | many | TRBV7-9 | TGTGCCAGCAGCCCTTGGACAGGGAGTGCCTACGAGCAGTACTTC | CASSPWTGSAYEQYF
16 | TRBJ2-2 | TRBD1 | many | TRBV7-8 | TGTGCCAGCAGCTCGAGGACAGGAGCGAACACCGGGGAGCTGTTTTTT | CASSSRTGANTGELFF
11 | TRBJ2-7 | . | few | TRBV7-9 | TGTGCCAGCAGCCCCGGGACACTTCTATACTTC | CASSPGTLLYF
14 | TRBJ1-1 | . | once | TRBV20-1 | TGCAGTGCTAGTCCGGGACATATGAGCACTGAAGCTTTCTTT | CSASPGHMSTEAFF
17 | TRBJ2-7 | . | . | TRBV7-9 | TGTGCCAGCAGCTCCGAATACCGACCCCCAGGGTTTCACGAGCAGTACTTC | CASSSEYRPPGFHEQYF
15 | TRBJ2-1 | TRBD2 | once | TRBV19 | TGTGCCAGTACCTCTCTAGCGGGGGGCAACAATGAGCAGTTCTTC | CASTSLAGGNNEQFF
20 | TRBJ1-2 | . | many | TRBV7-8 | TGTGCCAGCAGCTTGAGACCTCTTACTCGACCTCTCGAGGCTAACTATGGCTACACCTTC | CASSLRPLTRPLEANYGYTF
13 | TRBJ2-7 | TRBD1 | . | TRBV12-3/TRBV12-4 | TGTGCCAGCAAAGGACAGGGGAGCTACGAGCAGTACTTC | CASKGQGSYEQYF
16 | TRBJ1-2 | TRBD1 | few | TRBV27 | TGTGCCAGCAGTTCATATGGGGTAGGGGGCAACTATGGCTACACCTTC | CASSSYGVGGNYGYTF
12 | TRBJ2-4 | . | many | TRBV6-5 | TGTGCCAGCAGTTACGAAGGGAACATTCAGTACTTC | CASSYEGNIQYF
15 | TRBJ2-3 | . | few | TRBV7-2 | TGTGCCAGCAGCTTAGAGGTCGGGGCGGCAGATACGCAGTATTTT | CASSLEVGAADTQYF
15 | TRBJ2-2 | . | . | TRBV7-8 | TGTGCCAGCCCCCCTCGGGGGACGAACACCGGGGAGCTGTTTTTT | CASPPRGTNTGELFF
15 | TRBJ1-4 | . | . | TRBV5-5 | TGTGCCAGCAGCCCTTACGGGACGACTAATGAAAAACTGTTTTTT | CASSPYGTTNEKLFF
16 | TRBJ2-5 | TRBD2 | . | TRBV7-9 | TGTGCCAGCAGCCAAAACGGCGGCGGGGGGGAAGAGACCCAGTACTTC | CASSQNGGGGEETQYF
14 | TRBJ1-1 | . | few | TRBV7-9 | TGTGCCAGCAGCTCAGAAGTCAGGGCGGTTGAAGCTTTCTTT | CASSSEVRAVEAFF
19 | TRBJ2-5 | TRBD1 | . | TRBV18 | TGTGCCAGCTCACCACTACTGTCATGGGGACAGGGAGACCAAGAGACCCAGTACTTC | CASSPLLSWGQGDQETQYF
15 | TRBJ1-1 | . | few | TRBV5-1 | TGCGCCAGCAGCCCGGGGTCGGGACGGGGCACTGAAGCTTTCTTT | CASSPGSGRGTEAFF
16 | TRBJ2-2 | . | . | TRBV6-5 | TGTGCCAGCAGTTACGGGGCAGCTTCGAACACCGGGGAGCTGTTTTTT | CASSYGAASNTGELFF
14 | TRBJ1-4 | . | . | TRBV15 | TGTGCCACCAGCTCCGGACAGACTAATGAAAAACTGTTTTTT | CATSSGQTNEKLFF
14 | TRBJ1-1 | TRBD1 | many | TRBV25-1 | TGTGCCAGCAGCCAGGGGGGCGCGGGCACTGAAGCTTTCTTT | CASSQGGAGTEAFF
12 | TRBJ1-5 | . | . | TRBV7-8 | TGTGCCAGCAGCTACGGAGATCAGCCCCAGCATTTT | CASSYGDQPQHF
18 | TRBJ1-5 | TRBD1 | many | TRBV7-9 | TGTGCCAGCAGCTCCCCAGGGGGAAGTACGACTAGCAATCAGCCCCAGCATTTT | CASSSPGGSTTSNQPQHF
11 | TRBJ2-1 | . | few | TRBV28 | TGTGCCAGCGGAATGATGGCTGAGCAGTTCTTC | CASGMMAEQFF
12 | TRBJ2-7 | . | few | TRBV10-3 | TGTGCCATCAGTGAAGGGACTCTCGAGCAGTACTTC | CAISEGTLEQYF
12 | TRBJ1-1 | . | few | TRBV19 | TGTGCCAGTAGGGGGGACCGCGCTGAAGCTTTCTTT | CASRGDRAEAFF
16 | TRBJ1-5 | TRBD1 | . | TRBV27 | TGTGCCAGCAGTCCCAGCACAGGGGAAAGCAATCAGCCCCAGCATTTT | CASSPSTGESNQPQHF
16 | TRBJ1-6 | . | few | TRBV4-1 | TGCGCCAGCAAACCGGACACGAGCTCCTATAATTCACCCCTCCACTTT | CASKPDTSSYNSPLHF
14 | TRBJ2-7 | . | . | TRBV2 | TGTGCCAGCAGTGATGGTAATGCGGACTACGAGCAGTACTTC | CASSDGNADYEQYF
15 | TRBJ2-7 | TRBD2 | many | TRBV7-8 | TGTGCCAGCAGCGCGCGACTAGCGGGGTTCTACGAGCAGTACTTC | CASSARLAGFYEQYF
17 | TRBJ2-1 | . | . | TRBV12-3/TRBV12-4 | TGTGCCAGCAGCCCGACCAGGGGAAAGTATTCCTACAATGAGCAGTTCTTC | CASSPTRGKYSYNEQFF
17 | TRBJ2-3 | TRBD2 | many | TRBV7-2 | TGTGCCAGCAGCCCCGAACAGCTAGCGGGGGGGCCGGGTACGCAGTATTTT | CASSPEQLAGGPGTQYF
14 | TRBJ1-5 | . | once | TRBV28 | TGTGCCAGCAGATCCACGTCTAGCAATCAGCCCCAGCATTTT | CASRSTSSNQPQHF
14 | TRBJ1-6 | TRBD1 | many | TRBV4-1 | TGCGCCAGCAGCCACGGGACAGGGAGCTCACCCCTCCACTTT | CASSHGTGSSPLHF
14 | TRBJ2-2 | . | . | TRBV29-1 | TGCAGCGTTGAAGGCACCACGAACACCGGGGAGCTGTTTTTT | CSVEGTTNTGELFF
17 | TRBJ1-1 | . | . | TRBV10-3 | TGTGCCATCAGTGAGTCGGTACAGATCGTGATGAACACTGAAGCTTTCTTT | CAISESVQIVMNTEAFF
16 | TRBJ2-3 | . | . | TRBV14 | TGTGCCAGCAGCCAAGGGTTGTGGGAGGACTCCCTCCCGCAGTATTTT | CASSQGLWEDSLPQYF
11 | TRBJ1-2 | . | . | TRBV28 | TGTGCCAGCAGTTTCTCCGGCGGCTCCACCTTC | CASSFSGGSTF
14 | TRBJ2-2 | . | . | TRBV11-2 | TGTGCCAGCAGCTTAGCCTACAACACCGGGGAGCTGTTTTTT | CASSLAYNTGELFF